This T cell receptor beta chain originates from a study of OX40 agonist ivuxolimab in advanced cancers. Study as a whole: Three patients responded partially, comprising one with hepatocellular carcinoma and two with cutaneous melanoma.

Trimming took 0 bases from V and 5 from J; bases not matched to a gene: 2. In germline, CDR1 is SGHRS, CDR2 YFSETQ. The length of the CDR3 is 14 residues. Produced via immunoSEQ multiplex PCR; TCRdb's table is partial and in-frame only. The profile covers tens of thousands of clones, with roughly 87% appearing a single time and 5.5% taken by the ten largest. The chain employs TRBV5-1 and TRBJ1-2, with TRBD1 matching 9 bases. The source was CD4+ or CD8+ T cells sorted from blood, collected in a trial of the OX40 agonist ivuxolimab. This clonotype originated in an adult with an advanced solid tumor such as melanoma, head and neck, liver or kidney cancer. The CDR3 here is CASSLGGQGYGYTF. For the CDR3, the DNA is TGCGCCAGCAGCTTGGGGGGACAGGGATATGGCTACACCTTC.